This T cell receptor (beta chain) was sequenced for a study of blood T cell repertoires in COVID-19. Original processing notes: Reference gene primers were amplified, and this amplification served to estimate nucleated cell counts. TCRdb's copy holds only in-frame clones and misses some; the assay was immunoSEQ multiplex PCR. From that table come the V and J calls and clone size; the DNA was used to work out D and trimming. The sample holds 150,000 to 190,000 clones, approximately 73% seen once. Sequencing was done on a sample of peripheral blood. The clonotype originates from a woman older than 75 with acute or convalescent COVID-19.

The CDR3 region has the DNA TGCGCCAGCAGCATGAGGGGCGGGGACCCAGATACGCAGTATTTT. It yields the protein CASSMRGGDPDTQYF. The chain combines TRBV5-1 with TRBJ2-3, with D perhaps TRBD2 (6 bases). V gave up 4 bases and J gave up 4 bases, with 16 bases separating them. Germline values: CDR1 SGHRS, CDR2 YFSETQ. This CDR3 spans 15 amino acids.